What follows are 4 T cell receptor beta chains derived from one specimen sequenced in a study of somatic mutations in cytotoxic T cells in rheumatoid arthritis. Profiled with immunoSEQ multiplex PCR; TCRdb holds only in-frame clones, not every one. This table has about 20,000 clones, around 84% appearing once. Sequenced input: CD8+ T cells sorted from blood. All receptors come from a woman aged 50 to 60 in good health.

CDR3 sequence (DNA): TGTGCCAGCAGTCCAATAGCGGGGGGGCACACATACGAGCAGTACGTC. Protein sequence: CASSPIAGGHTYEQYV. The gene calls are TRBV27 and TRBJ2-7; 11 nucleotides align to TRBD2. This CDR3 has 16 amino acids. The V segment lost 5 bases and the J segment 4 bases; nucleotides outside the gene matches: 10. Germline V gives CDR1 MNHEY, CDR2 SMNVEV (reference sequence).

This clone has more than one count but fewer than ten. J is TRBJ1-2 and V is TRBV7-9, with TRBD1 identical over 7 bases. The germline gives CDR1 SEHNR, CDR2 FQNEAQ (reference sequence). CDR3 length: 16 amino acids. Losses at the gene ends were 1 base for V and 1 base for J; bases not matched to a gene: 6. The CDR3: CASSLDYGTDNYGYTF. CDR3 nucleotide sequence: TGTGCCAGCAGCTTAGACTACGGGACAGATAACTATGGCTACACCTTC.

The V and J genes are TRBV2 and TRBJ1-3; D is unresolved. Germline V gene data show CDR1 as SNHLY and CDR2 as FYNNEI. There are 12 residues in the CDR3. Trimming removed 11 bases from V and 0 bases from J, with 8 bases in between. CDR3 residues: CAGHSSGNTIYF. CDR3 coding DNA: TGTGCCGGCCATAGCTCTGGAAACACCATATATTTT.

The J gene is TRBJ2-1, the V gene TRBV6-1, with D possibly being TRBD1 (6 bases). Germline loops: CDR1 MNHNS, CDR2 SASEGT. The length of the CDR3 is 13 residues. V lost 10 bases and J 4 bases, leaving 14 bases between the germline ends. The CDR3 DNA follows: TGTGCCATGTCGGGGACACAATACAATGAGCAGTTCTTC. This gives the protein CAMSGTQYNEQFF.